Listed here are 18 T cell receptor beta chains from one sample, sequenced in a study of blood T cell repertoires in COVID-19. Profiled with immunoSEQ multiplex PCR; TCRdb holds only in-frame clones, not every one. This sample has approximately 670,000 clones, with more than 80% found just once. Sequenced: peripheral blood. These receptor sequences come from a young woman with acute or convalescent COVID-19.

The J gene is TRBJ1-2, the V gene TRBV11-2; the D gene is possibly TRBD1 (5 bases). The CDR3 has 16 amino acids. Germline lookup yields CDR1 SGHAT and CDR2 FQNNGV. Deletions cut 4 bases from V and 0 bases from J, with 15 bases between. CDR3 bases: TGTGCCAGCAGCTCAGGGTTAGGCACCTCTAACTATGGCTACACCTTC. This gives the protein CASSSGLGTSNYGYTF.

This chain links TRBV5-1 with TRBJ2-3; D is possibly TRBD2 (5 bases). V was cut by 4 bases and J by 6 bases, with 18 bases left in between. This CDR3 spans 15 amino acids. CDR1 and CDR2 from the germline V gene are SGHRS and YFSETQ. CDR3 DNA sequence: TGCGCCAGCAGCATAACGGGGTACCAAGGCGATACGCAGTATTTT. Translating it yields CASSITGYQGDTQYF.

The chain couples TRBV7-9 to TRBJ2-7; 10 bases match TRBD1. CDR1 is SEHNR, CDR2 FQNEAQ, per germline (reference sequence). The CDR3 is 15 amino acids. Losses at the gene ends were 1 base for V and 5 bases for J; bases not matched to a gene: 5. CDR3 nucleotide sequence: TGTGCCAGCAGCTTAGATGGGACAGGGGACGACGAGCAGTACTTC. Residues: CASSLDGTGDDEQYF.

The genes are TRBV7-6 and TRBJ1-5; tentative D call: TRBD1 (6 bases). This CDR3 has 18 amino acids. Trimming took 4 bases from V and 2 from J, leaving 21 bases between them. Per germline, CDR1 SGHVS and CDR2 FNYEAQ. The CDR3 region has the DNA TGTGCCAGCAGCTCATTTCCCCACAGGGAAGGGGGCAATCAGCCCCAGCATTTT. It specifies CASSSFPHREGGNQPQHF.

The chain carries TRBV19 and TRBJ2-7; 8 nucleotides match TRBD2. V shed 5 bases, J shed 3 bases, and the junction held 6 bases outside the gene matches. Germline V gives CDR1 LNHDA, CDR2 SQIVND (reference sequence). The CDR3 has 14 amino acids. CDR3 sequence reads: CASSFGGGNYEQYF. In DNA form, the CDR3 reads TGTGCCAGTAGTTTCGGGGGGGGGAACTACGAGCAGTACTTC.

The chain recombines TRBV24-1 with TRBJ1-4; 8 bases line up with TRBD1. V trimming: 3 bases; J trimming: 7 bases; junction bases outside the gene matches: 12. Germline V gene sequence: CDR1 KGHDR, CDR2 SFDVKD. The CDR3 is made up of 17 amino acids. CDR3 sequence: CATSDPPGQGEGEKLFF. The CDR3 coding sequence is TGTGCCACCAGTGATCCCCCCGGACAGGGAGAAGGTGAAAAACTGTTTTTT.

The rearrangement uses TRBV4-3 and TRBJ2-3, with 10 bases fitting TRBD1. The germline CDR1 and CDR2 sequences are LGHNA and YSLEER. Trimming took 4 bases from V and 6 from J; bases not matched to a gene: 13. The CDR3 spans 17 residues. The CDR3 DNA is TGCGCCAGCAGCCGAAATCCGGGACAGGGGATTGGGGATACGCAGTATTTT. It encodes CASSRNPGQGIGDTQYF.

This chain connects TRBV29-1 to TRBJ1-3, with D possibly matching TRBD1 (6 bases). CDR3 length: 13 amino acids. Germline V gene data show CDR1 as SQVTM and CDR2 as ANQGSEA. V lost 8 bases and J lost 1, with 12 bases in between. The CDR3 spells CSSTQGSGNTIYF. DNA of the CDR3: TGCAGCTCGACTCAGGGGTCTGGAAACACCATATATTTT.

This clone was picked up a small number of times. The CDR3 nucleotides are TGTGCCAGCAGCTCCGTGAGGAAAGCCTTAACAGGGCTGGCGGATGGCTACACCTTC. Residues: CASSSVRKALTGLADGYTF. This sequence joins TRBV7-9 and TRBJ1-2, with D perhaps TRBD1 (6 bases). The germline V gene encodes CDR1 SEHNR and CDR2 FQNEAQ (reference sequence). V lost 4 bases to trimming and J lost 6 bases, with 30 bases between them. The CDR3 length is 19 residues.

The V and J genes are TRBV5-5 and TRBJ1-2, with D possibly being TRBD1 (5 bases). CDR1 and CDR2 (germline): SGHKS, YYEKEE (reference sequence). This CDR3 spans 15 amino acids. Trimming shortened V by 4 bases and J by 4 bases, and 17 bases separated the two germline ends. The CDR3 is CASSPLVRGFYGYTF. The CDR3 DNA reads TGTGCCAGCAGCCCTCTCGTCCGGGGGTTCTATGGCTACACCTTC. Together with reference TRBV5-5 and TRBJ1-2, the CDR3 gives the full variable domain: DAGVTQSPTHLIKTRGQQVTLRCSPISGHKSVSWYQQVLGQGPQFIFQYYEKEERGRGNFPDRFSARQFPNYSSELNVNALLLGDSALYLCASSPLVRGFYGYTFGSGTRLTVV.

The chain joins TRBV21-1 to TRBJ1-5; whether TRBD1, the table's D call, matches the DNA was not checked. TRBV21-1 is shown as a pseudogene. The CDR3 length is 13 residues. The CDR3: CASRQGGNQPQHF. The CDR3 nucleotides are TGTGCCAGCAGACAAGGGGGTAATCAGCCCCAGCATTTT.

The V and J genes are TRBV9 and TRBJ1-4; possible D gene TRBD1, 5 bases. V lost 4 bases and J lost 4, with 14 bases in between. The CDR3 has 15 amino acids. Germline V lookup: CDR1 SGDLS, CDR2 YYNGEE. The CDR3: CASSPSGGLNEKLFF. Here the CDR3 DNA reads TGTGCCAGCAGCCCTAGTGGGGGACTTAATGAAAAACTGTTTTTT.

The V and J genes are TRBV4-1 and TRBJ1-2; 9 positions match TRBD1. CDR3 length: 15 amino acids. Germline CDR1 is MGHRA and CDR2 is YSYEKL. V shed 1 base and J 7 bases; nucleotides not matched to a gene: 7. CDR3 region: CASSQGEGQGFGYTF. The CDR3 DNA reads TGCGCCAGCAGCCAAGGGGAGGGACAGGGATTTGGCTACACCTTC.

This chain connects TRBV9 to TRBJ1-5, with D unresolved. In germline, CDR1 is SGDLS, CDR2 YYNGEE. V dropped 0 bases and J dropped 4 bases, with 5 bases sitting between them. This CDR3 comprises 13 residues. CDR3 bases: TGTGCCAGCAGCGTAGTCCCTAATCAGCCCCAGCATTTT. Its protein product is CASSVVPNQPQHF.

V is TRBV6-5 and J is TRBJ2-7, with TRBD1 as a possible D gene (7 bases). The CDR3 is made up of 13 amino acids. Germline V lookup: CDR1 MNHEY, CDR2 SVGAGI. Trimming shortened V by 4 bases and J by 6 bases, and 13 bases separated the two germline ends. The CDR3 sequence: CASSLSRGAEQYF. The DNA of the CDR3 is TGTGCCAGCAGTTTGAGCAGGGGGGCCGAGCAGTACTTC.

This chain uses TRBV27 with TRBJ2-1; perhaps TRBD2 as D (7 bases). Trimming took off 4 bases at V and 7 bases at J, with 14 bases between the two ends. Germline V gene lookup returns CDR1 MNHEY and CDR2 SMNVEV (reference sequence). This CDR3 is 14 amino acids long. CDR3 loop: CASSSRGAWNEQFF. The CDR3 DNA sequence: TGTGCCAGCAGTTCTCGGGGGGCTTGGAATGAGCAGTTCTTC.

The chain employs TRBV11-2 and TRBJ1-2, with unresolved D. The CDR3 contains 14 residues. Germline CDR1 and CDR2: SGHAT and FQNNGV. V lost 5 bases to trimming and J lost 11 bases, with 21 bases between them. CDR3: CASSPRTPGWRYTF. The CDR3 DNA follows: TGTGCCAGCAGCCCACGGACCCCAGGATGGAGGTACACCTTC.

This clone was detected only once. J is TRBJ1-1 and V is TRBV19, with a tentative D call TRBD1 (5 bases). CDR1 and CDR2 from the germline V gene are LNHDA and SQIVND (reference sequence). Trimming pared 1 base from V and 8 bases from J, leaving 14 bases between. The CDR3 runs 14 residues. Here the CDR3 reads CASSIGSNQGEAFF. CDR3 sequence (DNA): TGTGCCAGTAGTATAGGATCTAATCAGGGCGAAGCTTTCTTT.